The 9 T cell receptor beta chains reported below all come from one sample, sequenced in a study of early T cells in non-severe SARS-CoV-2 infection. A single record per CDR3 protein comes from TCRdb applying MiXCR to the 5' RACE reads. The profile shows tens of thousands of distinct CDR3 sequences, over 15% of them singletons. Sequenced here: whole blood, sampled at baseline. Receptor source: an adult who was a healthcare worker with PCR-confirmed SARS-CoV-2 infection or an uninfected control (not recorded which).

This clonotype was counted a few times. The chain uses TRBV7-9 and TRBJ1-6; D gene unclear. Germline assignment: CDR1 SEHNR and CDR2 FQNEAQ (reference sequence). V was clipped by 1 base and J by 7 bases, with 5 bases between them. This CDR3 region has 13 residues. The CDR3 nucleotides read TGTGCCAGCAGCTTAGATGCGAATTCACCCCTCCACTTT. Translation: CASSLDANSPLHF.

This clonotype was counted ten times or more. The V gene is TRBV2, the J gene TRBJ2-7; 8 positions match TRBD2. The CDR3 totals 16 residues. V gave up 0 bases and J gave up 4 bases; unmatched junction bases: 8. From germline, CDR1 is SNHLY and CDR2 FYNNEI. CDR3 region: CASSEALRTSSYEQYF. The DNA for the CDR3 is TGTGCCAGCAGTGAAGCCCTCCGGACTAGCAGTTACGAGCAGTACTTC. Drawing the rest from reference TRBV2 and TRBJ2-7, the complete variable domain is EPEVTQTPSHQVTQMGQEVILRCVPISNHLYFYWYRQILGQKVEFLVSFYNNEISEKSEIFDDQFSVERPDGSNFTLKIRSTKLEDSAMYFCASSEALRTSSYEQYFGPGTRLTVT.

At least ten counts were recorded for this clonotype. The V and J genes are TRBV9 and TRBJ2-7; 8 bases are shared with TRBD2. This CDR3 comprises 15 residues. V was clipped by 4 bases and J by 5 bases; unmatched bases: 11. Germline CDR1 is SGDLS and CDR2 is YYNGEE. The CDR3, as DNA: TGTGCCAGCAGCCCGGGCGGGGTAGCGGGAAACGAGCAGTACTTC. Protein sequence: CASSPGGVAGNEQYF.

This clonotype showed up just a few times. This chain links TRBV20-1 with TRBJ2-3; D is uncertain. CDR1 and CDR2 from the germline V gene are DFQATT and SNEGSKA (reference sequence). V was pared by 6 bases and J by 4 bases, with 8 bases between. The CDR3 runs to 11 residues. The DNA of the CDR3 is TGCAGTGCCCTTCGGGCAGATACGCAGTATTTT. As protein: CSALRADTQYF.

The chain joins TRBV6-2 or TRBV6-3 to TRBJ2-1; 8 bases line up with TRBD2. Germline loops: CDR1 MNHEY, CDR2 SVGEGT. J gave up 2 bases and V 8 bases, and 8 bases lay outside the gene matches. CDR3 size: 15 residues. CDR3 loop: CASGLAGNPYNEQFF. In nucleotides, the CDR3 is TGTGCCAGCGGGTTAGCGGGAAACCCCTACAATGAGCAGTTCTTC.

The chain couples TRBV27 to TRBJ2-1; maybe TRBD2 (5 bases). Trimming removed 5 bases from V and 6 bases from J, with 20 bases in between. The length of the CDR3 is 16 residues. CDR1 and CDR2 from the germline V gene are MNHEY and SMNVEV (reference sequence). CDR3 in DNA: TGTGCCAGCAGTCCTACCCGATTACTAGAAAGCAATGAGCAGTTCTTC. Translating it yields CASSPTRLLESNEQFF.

This clonotype came up many times. The V gene is TRBV20-1, the J gene TRBJ2-7; the D is unclear. V shed 2 bases and J shed 2 bases, with 13 bases lying between them. Germline CDR1 DFQATT, CDR2 SNEGSKA (reference sequence). This CDR3 contains 14 residues. CDR3 nucleotides: TGCAGTGCTAGAAGTGGACCAACCACCTACGAGCAGTACTTC. As protein: CSARSGPTTYEQYF.

The V and J genes are TRBV4-3 and TRBJ2-3; TRBD2 agrees at 13 bases. Unmatched junction bases numbered 6, after V lost 7 bases and J lost 5 bases. This CDR3 contains 15 residues. Germline V lookup: CDR1 LGHNA, CDR2 YSLEER. The CDR3 DNA reads as TGCGCCAGCACAACTGGGACTAGCGGGAAAGATACGCAGTATTTT. Translated, it gives CASTTGTSGKDTQYF.

The chain uses TRBV24-1 and TRBJ2-1; TRBD2 matches at 7 bases. V dropped 3 bases and J dropped 16; count of bases not matched to a gene: 11. The CDR3 is 13 amino acids. Per germline, CDR1 KGHDR and CDR2 SFDVKD. This CDR3 is CATSDISGLRIFF. In DNA form, the CDR3 reads TGTGCCACCAGTGATATTAGCGGGCTCCGTATTTTCTTC.